This T cell receptor beta chain was retrieved from a study of blood T cell repertoires in COVID-19. Study summary: PBMCs, B-cell-depleted T cells, or T cells provided the cDNA or gDNA that made up the material.

Trimming left V 5 bases short and J 6 bases short, with 10 bases between. The CDR3 has 13 amino acids. In germline, CDR1 is SGHNT, CDR2 YENEEA. Original processing notes: Researchers report that nucleated cell counts were estimated from reference gene primer amplification. Produced via immunoSEQ multiplex PCR; TCRdb's table is partial and in-frame only. V and J calls plus clone size are reproduced from that table; the DNA served to infer D and trimming. The sample has about 160,000 clones; 80% to 90% are singletons. The source material was peripheral blood. This receptor was identified in a man in his forties who had recovered from COVID-19. The chain couples TRBV11-3 to TRBJ2-2; D perhaps matches TRBD1 (6 bases). The CDR3 bases are TGTGCCAGCAGCCGACAGGAGGCCGGGGAGCTGTTTTTT. As protein: CASSRQEAGELFF.